This entry describes one T cell receptor beta chain. The data stem from a study of blood T cell repertoires in COVID-19. Study background: The analysed material was cDNA or gDNA that came from T cells, B-cell-depleted T cells, or PBMCs.

TCRdb keeps only in-frame clones here, not all; method: immunoSEQ multiplex PCR. Of about 250,000 clones in the sample, around 80% were seen once. This CDR3 contains 16 residues. Losses at the gene ends were 6 bases for V and 9 bases for J; bases not matched to a gene: 10. CDR1 LGHNA and CDR2 YSLEER come from the germline V gene. This chain joins TRBV4-3 and TRBJ2-1; 14 nucleotides agree with TRBD2. The clonotype comes from a middle-aged man with acute or convalescent COVID-19. Sequenced: peripheral blood. CDR3 protein: CASSQGLAGVNGEQFF. The CDR3 DNA is TGCGCCAGCAGTCAGGGACTAGCGGGAGTTAATGGTGAGCAGTTCTTC.